Listed here are 27 T cell receptor beta chains from one sample, sequenced in a study of T and B cells in COVID-19 patients. TRB rearrangements were amplified by multiplex PCR with BIOMED2 TRB-A/B primers. Each CDR3 protein is one row after TCRdb ran MiXCR on the multiplex PCR reads. The profile shows 6,000 to 9,000 distinct CDR3 sequences, over 20% of them singletons. From blood, about 250-550 ng of genomic DNA served as TRB template. The sample consisted of blood. The receptors here all came from a human donor with active COVID-19.

The V call is TRBV6-2 or TRBV6-3, the J call TRBJ1-5; D remains unclear. CDR3 size: 12 residues. Germline loops: CDR1 MNHEY, CDR2 SVGEGT. Trimming removed 8 bases at V and 3 bases at J, with 8 bases between. The CDR3 region is CASSTHNQPQHF. CDR3 nucleotides: TGTGCCAGCTCAACACACAATCAGCCCCAGCATTTT.

This clonotype was counted a few times. The CDR3 DNA sequence: TGTGCCGTAGTGTCCGAGAGGGACATTCAGTACTTC. This encodes CAVVSERDIQYF. V usage is TRBV6-6 and J usage is TRBJ2-4, with a weak D call TRBD2 (5 bases). Germline CDR1 and CDR2: MNHNY and SVGAGI (reference sequence). The CDR3 length is 12 residues. V lost 11 bases to trimming and J lost 8 bases, with 16 bases between them.

The chain is built from TRBV28 and TRBJ1-2, with D unresolved. CDR1 is MDHEN, CDR2 SYDVKM, per germline. The CDR3 contains 13 residues. V lost 8 bases, J lost 11 bases, and 21 bases lay in between. CDR3 DNA sequence: TGTGCCAGCTCCATACCGCAGTATAGGAGTTACACCTTC. It is translated as CASSIPQYRSYTF.

This clonotype came up many times. The chain couples TRBV6-2 or TRBV6-3 to TRBJ2-2, with unresolved D. Per the germline V gene, CDR1 is MNHEY and CDR2 is SVGEGT. The CDR3 extends over 12 amino acids. Trimming removed 5 bases at V and 1 base at J, with 2 bases between. The CDR3 region has the DNA TGTGCCAGCAGTGGGAACACCGGGGAGCTGTTTTTT. Translating it yields CASSGNTGELFF.

This clonotype is medium-sized within its sample. The chain is built from TRBV19 and TRBJ2-1; either TRBD1 or TRBD2 may fit D (9 bases each). V was pared by 3 bases and J by 7 bases, with 28 bases between. CDR3 length: 19 amino acids. Per the germline V gene, CDR1 is LNHDA and CDR2 is SQIVND (reference sequence). CDR3 DNA: TGTGCCAGTAGTATCTCGGGACAGGGTTGGCTAGCGGGAAGGAATGAGCAGTTCTTC. This codes for CASSISGQGWLAGRNEQFF. Full variable domain (rest looked up from reference TRBV19 and TRBJ2-1): DGGITQSPKYLFRKEGQNVTLSCEQNLNHDAMYWYRQDPGQGLRLIYYSQIVNDFQKGDIAEGYSVSREKKESFPLTVTSAQKNPTAFYLCASSISGQGWLAGRNEQFFGPGTRLTVL.

This clonotype is medium-sized (0.01 to 0.1%). The genes are TRBV15 and TRBJ1-5; D is undetermined. The CDR3 is made up of 15 amino acids. Trimming pared 0 bases from V and 0 bases from J, leaving 6 bases between. The germline CDR1 and CDR2 sequences are LNHNV and YYDKDF (reference sequence). The CDR3 protein is CATSRDRNSNQPQHF. In DNA, the CDR3 is TGTGCCACCAGCAGAGATCGGAATAGCAATCAGCCCCAGCATTTT.

V usage is TRBV18 and J usage is TRBJ2-7; D possibly corresponds to TRBD1 (7 bases). The germline gives CDR1 KGHSH, CDR2 LQKENI. This CDR3 is 12 amino acids long. Trimming removed 8 bases from V and 6 bases from J, with 14 bases in between. Here the CDR3 reads CASTGVGSEQYF. In nucleotides, the CDR3 is TGTGCCAGCACAGGGGTCGGGAGCGAGCAGTACTTC. Together with reference TRBV18 and TRBJ2-7, the CDR3 gives the full variable domain: NAGVMQNPRHLVRRRGQEARLRCSPMKGHSHVYWYRQLPEEGLKFMVYLQKENIIDESGMPKERFSAEFPKEGPSILRIQQVVRGDSAAYFCASTGVGSEQYFGPGTRLTVT.

This clonotype is judged medium-sized (0.01 to 0.1%). The V and J genes are TRBV6-5 and TRBJ2-1; 11 bases line up with TRBD2. CDR3 length equals 16 residues. With V trimmed by 4 bases and J by 7 bases, 9 bases remained unmatched. Germline V CDR1 and CDR2: MNHEY, SVGAGI. The CDR3 is CASSLLSSGGSNEQFF. The CDR3 nucleotides read TGTGCCAGCAGTTTACTCTCTAGCGGGGGGAGTAATGAGCAGTTCTTC.

This clonotype qualifies as medium-sized. J is TRBJ2-2 and V is TRBV6-2 or TRBV6-3; tentative D call: TRBD1 (5 bases). The CDR3 covers 15 residues. Germline CDR1 and CDR2: MNHEY and SVGEGT. V lost 7 bases and J lost 4, with 16 bases in between. CDR3 residues: CASNHRSLFTGELFF. The CDR3 coding sequence is TGTGCCAGCAACCACAGGTCACTGTTCACCGGGGAGCTGTTTTTT.

The chain carries TRBV27 and TRBJ1-5; no clear D. Germline CDR1 MNHEY, CDR2 SMNVEV (reference sequence). The CDR3 covers 16 residues. V was shortened by 2 bases and J by 2 bases, with 13 bases between the two germline ends. The CDR3 DNA reads TGTGCCAGCAGTTTAGGGCAGCACGGGGGCAATCAGCCCCAGCATTTT. Translated: CASSLGQHGGNQPQHF.

This clonotype is medium-sized. The V gene is TRBV6-5, the J gene TRBJ2-5; D could derive from TRBD1 or TRBD2 (5 bases each). V was pared by 6 bases and J by 4 bases, with 15 bases between. This CDR3 comprises 14 residues. Per germline, CDR1 MNHEY and CDR2 SVGAGI. The CDR3 here is CASRRDPRGETQYF. The CDR3 nucleotides read TGTGCCAGCAGACGGGACCCGAGGGGAGAGACCCAGTACTTC.

The chain couples TRBV5-1 to TRBJ2-3; 9 bases fit TRBD2. This CDR3 has 17 residues. Germline V CDR1 and CDR2: SGHRS, YFSETQ. Germline trimming cut 6 bases from V and 0 bases from J; bases unmatched to any gene: 11. This chain's CDR3 is CASTLAGIITSTDTQYF. The CDR3 DNA reads TGCGCCAGCACCCTAGCGGGGATTATAACAAGCACAGATACGCAGTATTTT.

The gene calls are TRBV27 and TRBJ1-1; D perhaps matches TRBD1 (6 bases). Trimming shortened V by 6 bases and J by 4 bases, and 18 bases separated the two germline ends. CDR3 length: 15 amino acids. The germline CDR1 and CDR2 sequences are MNHEY and SMNVEV (reference sequence). CDR3 DNA: TGTGCCAGCAGGCCAATCCCGGGGGCCGGCACTGAAGCTTTCTTT. Amino acids: CASRPIPGAGTEAFF.

The chain is built from TRBV2 and TRBJ1-6, with 8 bases aligning to TRBD1. CDR1 is SNHLY and CDR2 is FYNNEI in the germline V gene. The CDR3 length is 14 residues. V was pared by 7 bases and J by 7 bases, with 6 bases of the junction left unmatched. The CDR3 loop reads CASMRDRLNSPLHF. The CDR3 nucleotides read TGTGCCAGCATGAGGGACAGGCTAAATTCACCCCTCCACTTT.

Sample share makes this clonotype large. The gene calls are TRBV6-4 and TRBJ2-3; maybe TRBD2 (6 bases). CDR1 and CDR2 (germline): MRHNA, SNTAGT. The length of the CDR3 is 13 residues. V gave up 2 bases and J gave up 3 bases, with 6 bases separating them. The DNA for the CDR3 is TGTGCCAGCAGTGACGGGACTACAGATACGCAGTATTTT. Encoded protein: CASSDGTTDTQYF.

The chain combines TRBV10-3 with TRBJ2-2, with 11 bases matching TRBD1. The junction had 5 bases not matched to a gene; V was cut back by 7 bases and J by 4 bases. This CDR3 comprises 15 residues. Germline-derived CDR1 and CDR2 are ENHRY and SYGVKD. The CDR3 reads CAIKGTGGPTGELFF. In DNA form, the CDR3 reads TGTGCCATCAAGGGGACAGGGGGACCCACCGGGGAGCTGTTTTTT.

At least ten counts were recorded for this clonotype. This sequence joins TRBV7-6 and TRBJ2-7; D is possibly TRBD2 (6 bases). Trimming removed 0 bases at V and 4 bases at J, with 7 bases between. Germline loops: CDR1 SGHVS, CDR2 FNYEAQ. The CDR3 sequence is 13 residues long. CDR3 DNA sequence: TGTGCCAGCAGCTTAGCGGGGACTTACGAGCAGTACTTC. Translation gives CASSLAGTYEQYF.

This chain links TRBV14 with TRBJ2-2; possibly TRBD1 for D (6 bases). Trimming pared 0 bases from V and 5 bases from J, leaving 10 bases between. Germline V lookup: CDR1 SGHDN, CDR2 FVKESK. The CDR3 runs 15 residues. The CDR3, as DNA: TGTGCCAGCAGCCAAGACGGGGACAATACCGGGGAGCTGTTTTTT. Encoded protein: CASSQDGDNTGELFF.

The V gene is TRBV24-1, the J gene TRBJ1-6, with 8 bases fitting TRBD1. J gave up 7 bases and V 11 bases, and 6 bases lay outside the gene matches. The V gene's germline CDR1 is KGHDR and CDR2 SFDVKD. The CDR3 runs 13 residues. The DNA for the CDR3 is TGTGCCAGACAGGACAGGGAAAATTCACCCCTCCACTTT. Translated, it gives CARQDRENSPLHF.

V is TRBV11-2 and J is TRBJ2-7; 8 positions match TRBD2. CDR1 and CDR2 (germline): SGHAT, FQNNGV. The CDR3 consists of 19 residues. The V and J ends lost 0 bases and 0 bases, in that order; junction bases with no gene match: 13. The CDR3 sequence is CASSLDPRGGVALSYEQYF. In DNA, the CDR3 is TGTGCCAGCAGCTTAGATCCTCGGGGGGGAGTTGCCCTCTCCTACGAGCAGTACTTC. Combining the CDR3 with reference TRBV11-2 and TRBJ2-7 gives the whole variable domain EAGVAQSPRYKIIEKRQSVAFWCNPISGHATLYWYQQILGQGPKLLIQFQNNGVVDDSQLPKDRFSAERLKGVDSTLKIQPAKLEDSAVYLCASSLDPRGGVALSYEQYFGPGTRLTVT.

This clonotype is termed medium-sized. The J gene is TRBJ2-3, the V gene TRBV15, with D perhaps TRBD2 (6 bases). Per the germline V gene, CDR1 is LNHNV and CDR2 is YYDKDF (reference sequence). This CDR3 has 15 amino acids. V lost 5 bases and J lost 3, with 15 bases in between. The CDR3 protein is CATSLGYRETDTQYF. CDR3 in DNA: TGTGCCACCAGCCTAGGGTATCGGGAGACAGATACGCAGTATTTT.

By share of the sample, this clonotype is medium-sized (0.01 to 0.1%). The V and J genes are TRBV29-1 and TRBJ2-7; perhaps D is TRBD1 or TRBD2 (5 bases each). Germline V gene lookup returns CDR1 SQVTM and CDR2 ANQGSEA. The germline V and J ends were trimmed by 2 bases and 4 bases, with 15 bases remaining between them. The CDR3 sequence is 14 residues long. The CDR3 DNA reads TGCAGCGTTGAAACGGGGCGCCGTCCTTACGAGCAGTACTTC. Translating it yields CSVETGRRPYEQYF.

Of note for this clonotype: A read error is likely, as this CDR3 ends without the conserved phenylalanine or tryptophan. This rearrangement joins TRBV6-5 to TRBJ1-2; no definite D call. Germline V gene data show CDR1 as MNHEY and CDR2 as SVGAGI. The V end was cut by 5 bases, the J end by 7 bases, with 14 bases between. The CDR3 runs to 13 residues. The CDR3 here is CASSEGPGTGYTL. The DNA for the CDR3 is TGTGCCAGCAGTGAAGGCCCTGGCACTGGCTACACCTTG.

By proportion, this clonotype is medium-sized. The V and J genes are TRBV19 and TRBJ1-1; D unclear. CDR3 length: 10 amino acids. Deletions cut 3 bases from V and 8 bases from J, with 4 bases between. The germline CDR1 and CDR2 sequences are LNHDA and SQIVND (reference sequence). The DNA for the CDR3 is TGTGCCAGTAGTATTGGAGAAGCTTTCTTT. Residues: CASSIGEAFF.

This clonotype came up once. The rearrangement links TRBV10-1 to TRBJ2-3, with D unclear. The CDR3 runs to 16 residues. The germline CDR1 and CDR2 sequences are WNHNN and SYGVQD (reference sequence). V was pared by 0 bases and J by 5 bases, with 15 bases between. CDR3 residues: CASSESLLGSLDTQYF. The CDR3 DNA reads as TGCGCCAGCAGTGAGTCGCTCTTAGGATCCTTAGATACGCAGTATTTT.

This clonotype appeared a few times. CDR3 region: CASSLTLAGGMNEQFF. In nucleotides, the CDR3 is TGTGCCAGCAGCTTAACGCTAGCGGGAGGAATGAATGAGCAGTTCTTC. The V call is TRBV7-9, the J call TRBJ2-1; TRBD2 aligns across 11 bases. Germline loops: CDR1 SEHNR, CDR2 FQNEAQ (reference sequence). V was clipped by 2 bases and J by 7 bases; unmatched bases: 7. The CDR3 has 16 amino acids. Looking up the rest from reference TRBV7-9 and TRBJ2-1 gives the full variable domain: DTGVSQNPRHKITKRGQNVTFRCDPISEHNRLYWYRQTLGQGPEFLTYFQNEAQLEKSRLLSDRFSAERPKGSFSTLEIQRTEQGDSAMYLCASSLTLAGGMNEQFFGPGTRLTVL.

In its sample, this clonotype ranks as medium-sized (0.01 to 0.1%). The rearrangement joins TRBV5-6 to TRBJ2-5, with 11 bases aligning to TRBD1. The CDR3 is made up of 14 amino acids. CDR1 is SGHDT, CDR2 YYEEEE, per germline. V shed 3 bases, J shed 2 bases, and the junction held 0 bases outside the gene matches. The CDR3 region has the DNA TGTGCCAGCAGCTGGGACAGGGGGCAAGAGACCCAGTACTTC. This codes for CASSWDRGQETQYF. Filled out from reference TRBV5-6 and TRBJ2-5, the complete variable domain reads DAGVTQSPTHLIKTRGQQVTLRCSPKSGHDTVSWYQQALGQGPQFIFQYYEEEERQRGNFPDRFSGHQFPNYSSELNVNALLLGDSALYLCASSWDRGQETQYFGPGTRLLVL.